What follows describes a single TCR beta chain. V gave up 9 bases and J gave up 2 bases; unmatched junction bases: 14. The length of the CDR3 is 18 residues. Germline CDR1 reads MNHNS; CDR2 reads SASEGT. A J-beta primer mix and a sample-barcoded 5' primer were used in a second PCR of roughly 6 to 12 cycles. TCRdb processed the 5' RACE reads anew with MiXCR; each CDR3 protein has one entry. The data hold about 830,000 distinct CDR3 sequences, with nearly 60% observed a single time. The sample is drawn from a study of blood T cells in healthy people across ages. The sample comprised blood. The receptor comes from a young man in good health. The rearrangement uses TRBV6-1 and TRBJ2-6; TRBD1 matches 9 bases. The CDR3 reads CARSRLRQGVPGANVLTF. CDR3 DNA sequence: TGTGCCAGGAGCCGACTTCGACAGGGGGTGCCTGGGGCCAACGTCCTGACTTTC.